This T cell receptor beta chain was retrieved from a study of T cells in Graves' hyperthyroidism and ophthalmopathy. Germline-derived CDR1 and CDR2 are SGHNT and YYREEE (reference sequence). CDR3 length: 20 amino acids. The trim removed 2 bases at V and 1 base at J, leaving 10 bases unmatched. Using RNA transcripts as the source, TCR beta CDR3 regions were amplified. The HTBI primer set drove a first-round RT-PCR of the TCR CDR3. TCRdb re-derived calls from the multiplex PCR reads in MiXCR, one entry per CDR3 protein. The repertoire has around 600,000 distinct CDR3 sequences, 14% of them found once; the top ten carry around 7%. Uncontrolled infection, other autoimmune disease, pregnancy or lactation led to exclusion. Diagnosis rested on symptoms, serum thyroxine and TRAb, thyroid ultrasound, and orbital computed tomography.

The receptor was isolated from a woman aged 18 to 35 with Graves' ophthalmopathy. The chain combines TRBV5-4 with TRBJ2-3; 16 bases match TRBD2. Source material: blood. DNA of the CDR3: TGTGCCAGCAGCTTTGGCTTGGGACTAGCGGGAGGGGGCGGCACAGATACGCAGTATTTT. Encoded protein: CASSFGLGLAGGGGTDTQYF.